This T cell receptor (beta chain) was recorded in a study of cytomegalovirus exposure and HLA in healthy donors. Study-wide results and limits: Associated with cytomegalovirus, according to the listing, were some 180 TCR beta chains. Another analysis was done later, and it associated 16,951 TCR beta sequences with HLA alleles at 0.05 false discovery rate.

CDR1 is LGHNA, CDR2 YNFKEQ, per germline. V shed 3 bases and J shed 5 bases, with 14 bases lying between them. The CDR3 length is 15 residues. PCR involved 60 Vbeta and 13 Jbeta primers. The method was immunoSEQ multiplex PCR; TCRdb's version includes in-frame clones alone and lacks a portion of them. The repertoire has 120,000 or so clones, over 70% of them found once; the top ten carry 1.5%. To note about this clone: Its antigen is still unknown.

The chain uses TRBV4-2 and TRBJ1-5, with D possibly matching TRBD1 (5 bases). Sequenced input: PBMCs. This clonotype was sampled from a woman in her late teens or twenties in good health and CMV-seronegative. The CDR3 loop is CASSQIGGGDQPQHF. In DNA form, the CDR3 reads TGTGCCAGCAGCCAGATCGGGGGAGGTGATCAGCCCCAGCATTTT.